Shown below are 20 T cell receptor beta chains from a single sample sequenced in a study of T-cell memory formation after mild COVID-19. MiXCR was run by TCRdb on the 5' RACE reads, yielding one entry per CDR3 protein. This sample yields approximately 350,000 distinct CDR3 sequences, of which roughly 13% are seen a single time; about 20% belongs to the top ten. The specimen was PBMCs or a T cell subset sorted from them (not recorded which). These TCRs come from a man between 18 and 29 years old who had mild COVID-19 (a few samples of this study predate the infection). Cell type and time point are not known.

The CDR3 is CASSTPGYEQYF. CDR3 sequence (DNA): TGTGCCAGCAGCACACCGGGCTACGAGCAGTACTTC. The V call is TRBV7-2, the J call TRBJ2-7; D remains unclear. Trimming shortened V by 5 bases and J by 3 bases, and 8 bases separated the two germline ends. The germline gives CDR1 SGHTA, CDR2 FQGNSA. The CDR3 runs 12 residues.

This clonotype was seen at least ten times. The CDR3 sequence is CASSETYEQYV. DNA of the CDR3: TGTGCCAGCAGTGAGACCTACGAGCAGTACGTC. The rearrangement joins TRBV6-1 to TRBJ2-7; no firm D call. V was clipped by 3 bases and J by 2 bases, with 2 bases between them. The CDR3 runs 11 residues. Germline values: CDR1 MNHNS, CDR2 SASEGT.

In regard to this clonotype: This could be a read error, since a much larger clone is one nucleotide away. V gene TRBV12-3 or TRBV12-4 combines with J gene TRBJ1-2, with D possibly TRBD1 on 6 matching bases. This CDR3 comprises 13 residues. The CDR3 protein is CSSSPLTGAGYTF. The CDR3 bases are TGTTCCAGCAGTCCCTTGACGGGGGCAGGCTACACCTTC.

This clonotype was seen only a few times. The V gene is TRBV20-1, the J gene TRBJ2-3; 9 nucleotides match TRBD2. CDR3 length equals 14 residues. Germline-derived CDR1 and CDR2 are DFQATT and SNEGSKA (reference sequence). Trimming took 5 bases from V and 2 from J; bases not matched to a gene: 5. CDR3 in DNA: TGCAGTGCTCTTCTAGCGGGGACCACAGATACGCAGTATTTT. This codes for CSALLAGTTDTQYF.

This clonotype was seen at least ten times. This chain joins TRBV27 and TRBJ2-2; 9 bases fit TRBD1. CDR1 is MNHEY and CDR2 is SMNVEV in the germline V gene (reference sequence). Trimming removed 7 bases from V and 5 bases from J; junction bases left unmatched: 5. The CDR3 covers 14 residues. CDR3 DNA: TGTGCCAGCAACCGACAGGGGGAAACCGGGGAGCTGTTTTTT. It codes for CASNRQGETGELFF.

This clonotype occurred a few times. The chain links TRBV27 to TRBJ1-5; no clear D. Trimming stripped 2 bases from V and 6 bases from J, with 14 bases between. CDR3 size: 15 residues. CDR1 MNHEY and CDR2 SMNVEV come from the germline V gene (reference sequence). The CDR3 sequence is CASSLGQGYGQPQHF. The CDR3 coding sequence is TGTGCCAGCAGTTTAGGTCAAGGGTACGGTCAGCCCCAGCATTTT.

In its sample, this clonotype was seen many times. J is TRBJ1-2 and V is TRBV5-1; 8 nucleotides line up with TRBD1. The germline V gene encodes CDR1 SGHRS and CDR2 YFSETQ. The CDR3 is 13 residues long. V was clipped by 2 bases and J by 6 bases; unmatched bases: 3. CDR3: CASSFPTGDGYTF. CDR3 nucleotide sequence: TGCGCCAGCAGCTTTCCGACAGGGGATGGCTACACCTTC.

The V and J genes are TRBV4-1 and TRBJ1-6; 7 bases are a match to TRBD1. CDR1 is MGHRA and CDR2 is YSYEKL in the germline V gene. This CDR3 spans 12 amino acids. V lost 0 bases and J lost 16; bases outside the gene matches: 3. For the CDR3, the DNA is TGCGCCAGCAGCCAAGAGACGGGACAGCTCCACTTT. This sequence encodes CASSQETGQLHF.

The rearrangement joins TRBV7-2 to TRBJ2-5; possible D gene TRBD2, 5 bases. The CDR3 totals 13 residues. Germline values: CDR1 SGHTA, CDR2 FQGNSA. V dropped 5 bases and J dropped 8 bases, with 15 bases sitting between them. The chain's CDR3 is CASSGGRWVTQYF. CDR3 DNA sequence: TGTGCCAGCAGCGGAGGAAGATGGGTAACCCAGTACTTC.

This clonotype was counted ten times or more. The V and J genes are TRBV18 and TRBJ2-3, with 13 bases fitting TRBD2. Germline V gene sequence: CDR1 KGHSH, CDR2 LQKENI. The CDR3 covers 16 residues. Unmatched junction bases numbered 6, after V lost 3 bases and J lost 6 bases. This chain's CDR3 is CASSPRTSGGGDTQYF. The CDR3 nucleotides are TGTGCCAGCTCACCGAGGACTAGCGGGGGAGGGGATACGCAGTATTTT.

This sequence joins TRBV27 and TRBJ1-1, with a possible D match to TRBD1 (5 bases). The germline CDR1 and CDR2 sequences are MNHEY and SMNVEV (reference sequence). The CDR3 has 17 residues. V was trimmed by 5 bases and J by 0 bases, leaving 19 bases between them. The DNA for the CDR3 is TGTGCCAGCAGTCGCCGGGGGGGTGGTCTGATGAACACTGAAGCTTTCTTT. Protein: CASSRRGGGLMNTEAFF.

This clonotype occurred a few times. Compared with germline, one end of the junction differs, possibly owing to a read error. This chain connects TRBV5-1 to TRBJ1-1, with a tentative D call TRBD1 (6 bases). Germline values: CDR1 SGHRS, CDR2 YFSETQ. The CDR3 extends over 13 amino acids. CDR3 in DNA: TGCGCCAGCGGCTTACAGGGGAACACTGAAGCTTTCTTT. Translated: CASGLQGNTEAFF.

This clonotype showed up many times. This sequence joins TRBV29-1 and TRBJ1-5; D unresolved. This CDR3 is built from 13 residues. Germline CDR1 is SQVTM and CDR2 is ANQGSEA. V lost 4 bases, J lost 3 bases, and 10 bases lay in between. The CDR3 loop reads CSVAIHPNQPQHF. CDR3 bases: TGCAGCGTTGCTATACATCCCAATCAGCCCCAGCATTTT. The full variable domain, completed using reference TRBV29-1 and TRBJ1-5, is SAVISQKPSRDICQRGTSLTIQCQVDSQVTMMFWYRQQPGQSLTLIATANQGSEATYESGFVIDKFPISRPNLTFSTLTVSNMSPEDSSIYLCSVAIHPNQPQHFGDGTRLSIL.

The chain links TRBV11-2 to TRBJ2-7, with TRBD2 matching over 8 bases. The CDR3 extends over 13 amino acids. The V gene's germline CDR1 is SGHAT and CDR2 FQNNGV. The ends lost 3 bases at V and 8 bases at J; junction bases unmatched: 6. CDR3 in DNA: TGTGCCAGCAGCTTCGGGGGGGCTTTTAAGCAGTACGTC. Translating it yields CASSFGGAFKQYV.

This chain connects TRBV28 to TRBJ1-6; D is unresolved. CDR3 length: 12 amino acids. CDR1 and CDR2 from the germline V gene are MDHEN and SYDVKM. The V gene lost 5 bases and the J gene lost 8 bases, with 7 bases spanning the gap. The chain's CDR3 is CASSPLDSPLHF. The CDR3 DNA reads TGTGCCAGCAGTCCCCTCGATTCACCCCTCCACTTT. The full variable domain, with the rest looked up from reference TRBV28 and TRBJ1-6, is DVKVTQSSRYLVKRTGEKVFLECVQDMDHENMFWYRQDPGLGLRLIYFSYDVKMKEKGDIPEGYSVSREKKERFSLILESASTNQTSMYLCASSPLDSPLHFGNGTRLTVT.

As to this clonotype: The germline gene is not matched at one end of the junction; a read error may be the cause. The rearrangement joins TRBV7-7 to TRBJ2-1; D is perhaps TRBD1 (5 bases). Germline V lookup: CDR1 SSHAT, CDR2 FNYEAQ (reference sequence). The CDR3 extends over 14 amino acids. The CDR3 DNA is TGTGCTAGCAGCTTAGCAGGGCCCTACAATGAGCAGTTCTTC. The encoded protein is CASSLAGPYNEQFF.

This clonotype was found many times. The V gene is TRBV4-1, the J gene TRBJ2-7, with 7 bases matching TRBD2. V was pared by 4 bases and J by 2 bases, with 8 bases of the junction left unmatched. Per germline, CDR1 MGHRA and CDR2 YSYEKL. The CDR3 spans 15 residues. This CDR3 reads CASSPSGAGPYEQYF. CDR3 in DNA: TGCGCCAGCAGCCCAAGCGGGGCAGGGCCCTACGAGCAGTACTTC.

The chain is built from TRBV4-2 and TRBJ2-1; TRBD2 agrees at 10 bases. The CDR3 covers 16 residues. Germline V gene data show CDR1 as LGHNA and CDR2 as YNFKEQ. V shed 1 base and J 4 bases; nucleotides not matched to a gene: 4. Written as DNA, the CDR3 is TGTGCCAGCAGCCAAGGGACTAGCGGTATTTACAATGAGCAGTTCTTC. It translates to CASSQGTSGIYNEQFF.

This clonotype was observed many times. This chain uses TRBV2 with TRBJ1-1; D gene uncertain. This CDR3 region has 11 residues. Deletions cut 6 bases from V and 1 base from J, with 3 bases between. From germline, CDR1 is SNHLY and CDR2 FYNNEI. Written as DNA, the CDR3 is TGTGCCAGCAGGGAGAACACTGAAGCTTTCTTT. It translates to CASRENTEAFF.

Written as DNA, the CDR3 is TGTGCCAGCAGTAGGTCACCAGGGGGACAAAATGAAAAACTGTTTTTT. Translated: CASSRSPGGQNEKLFF. The rearrangement links TRBV6-5 to TRBJ1-4; 7 nucleotides agree with TRBD1. V lost 5 bases to trimming and J lost 5 bases; unmatched junction nucleotides: 11. CDR3 length: 16 residues. From germline, CDR1 is MNHEY and CDR2 SVGAGI.